The 13 T cell receptor beta chains presented below share a single source sample, sequenced in a study of CD8 T cells in ankylosing spondylitis (dated by TCRdb to the late 2010s). Results and caveats for the whole study, not just this receptor: Blood from ankylosing spondylitis patients appeared to be characterized by a TCR beta motif made up of under ten highly homologous amino acid variants.

Libraries were built with 5' RACE. The instrument was an Illumina HiSeq 2500. In TCRdb, the public reads were trimmed at Q25 with fastp and aligned with MiXCR, with productive beta chains retained. Every distinct CDR3 protein forms one entry, paired with its most common genes and DNA. The sample profile shows over 200,000 distinct CDR3 sequences; approximately 16% of them were found once. The ten largest clonotypes hold approximately 42% of the sample. Their antigens remain unidentified. Sequencing used blood, either unsorted or a sorted T cell fraction (not recorded which). Every receptor here comes from a male donor with ankylosing spondylitis.

The CDR3 nucleotides read TGCGCCAGCAGCGTCGAACAGAGGAAAGGCTACGAGCAGTACTTC. This codes for CASSVEQRKGYEQYF. This chain links TRBV5-1 with TRBJ2-7; no definite D call. In germline, CDR1 is SGHRS, CDR2 YFSETQ. The V end lost 4 bases, the J end lost 3 bases, and 17 bases lay between the germline ends. The CDR3 extends over 15 amino acids.

The genes are TRBV28 and TRBJ1-2; D gene ambiguous. Trimming removed 3 bases from V and 5 bases from J, with 25 bases in between. The CDR3 totals 18 residues. The germline V gene encodes CDR1 MDHEN and CDR2 SYDVKM. For the CDR3, the DNA is TGTGCCAGCAGTTTCCCCGGACTAAACGTTCTACCTCGTTATGGCTACACCTTC. Translation gives CASSFPGLNVLPRYGYTF.

This clonotype has just a few counts. This sequence joins TRBV12-3 or TRBV12-4 and TRBJ1-1; D remains unclear. The V end was cut by 3 bases, the J end by 4 bases, with 18 bases between. The CDR3 is 16 residues long. CDR3 sequence: CASSFTLVPGGTEAFF. CDR3 coding DNA: TGTGCCAGCAGTTTCACCCTGGTCCCGGGAGGCACTGAAGCTTTCTTT.

The chain joins TRBV21-1 to TRBJ2-7; the table's TRBD1 call for D was not verified on the DNA. TRBV21-1 counts as a pseudogene. This CDR3 region has 16 residues. The CDR3 nucleotides read TGTGCCAGCAGCAAAGCGGGGACAGGGGAGTCGTACGAGCAGTACTTC. Amino acids: CASSKAGTGESYEQYF.

Only a few counts were recorded for this clonotype. V usage is TRBV19 and J usage is TRBJ2-2, with TRBD2 matching over 10 bases. The V and J ends lost 3 bases and 4 bases, in that order; junction bases with no gene match: 2. From germline, CDR1 is LNHDA and CDR2 SQIVND (reference sequence). The length of the CDR3 is 15 residues. CDR3 in amino acids: CASSMGLASTGELFF. The CDR3 DNA is TGTGCCAGTAGTATGGGACTAGCGTCCACCGGGGAGCTGTTTTTT.

This chain links TRBV9 with TRBJ1-3, with D possibly being TRBD1 (5 bases). Germline V CDR1 and CDR2: SGDLS, YYNGEE. This CDR3 has 15 amino acids. The germline V and J ends were trimmed by 0 bases and 0 bases, with 7 bases remaining between them. The CDR3 loop reads CASSVEGNSGNTIYF. The CDR3 DNA is TGTGCCAGCAGCGTAGAGGGGAACTCTGGAAACACCATATATTTT. Looking up the rest from reference TRBV9 and TRBJ1-3 gives the full variable domain: DSGVTQTPKHLITATGQRVTLRCSPRSGDLSVYWYQQSLDQGLQFLIQYYNGEERAKGNILERFSAQQFPDLHSELNLSSLELGDSALYFCASSVEGNSGNTIYFGEGSWLTVV.

This clonotype was picked up a small number of times. V is TRBV7-9 and J is TRBJ1-1; no reliable D call. V gave up 2 bases and J gave up 1 base, with 11 bases separating them. Per germline, CDR1 SEHNR and CDR2 FQNEAQ (reference sequence). The CDR3 loop spans 15 amino acids. Here the CDR3 reads CASSLWPDPNTEAFF. For the CDR3, the DNA is TGTGCCAGCAGCTTATGGCCAGATCCGAACACTGAAGCTTTCTTT.

This clonotype was seen only a few times. The chain employs TRBV9 and TRBJ2-1, with 10 bases identical to TRBD2. CDR1 SGDLS and CDR2 YYNGEE come from the germline V gene. The CDR3 extends over 16 amino acids. The junction had 4 bases not matched to a gene; V was cut back by 0 bases and J by 4 bases. The chain's CDR3 is CASSVGALAGYNEQFF. The CDR3 nucleotides read TGTGCCAGCAGCGTAGGAGCACTAGCGGGGTACAATGAGCAGTTCTTC.

The V call is TRBV29-1, the J call TRBJ1-1, with D maybe TRBD1 (6 bases). The ends were cut back, 4 bases at V and 6 bases at J, with 24 bases in the middle. This CDR3 contains 16 residues. Germline assignment: CDR1 SQVTM and CDR2 ANQGSEA. The CDR3: CSVGPGIPGQRPEAFF. CDR3 sequence (DNA): TGCAGCGTTGGCCCTGGAATCCCGGGACAAAGACCTGAAGCTTTCTTT.

The chain joins TRBV12-3 or TRBV12-4 to TRBJ2-1, with 9 bases fitting TRBD2. CDR3 length equals 15 residues. With 1 base clipped from V and 7 bases from J, the junction kept 5 bases outside the gene matches. The CDR3 here is CASSLEAGGVNEQFF. The CDR3 DNA reads as TGTGCCAGCAGTTTAGAAGCGGGGGGCGTGAATGAGCAGTTCTTC.

This rearrangement joins TRBV4-2 to TRBJ2-3; maybe TRBD2 (5 bases). Between the trimmed V and J ends, which lost 0 bases and 3 bases, there was a span of 13 bases. Germline values: CDR1 LGHNA, CDR2 YNFKEQ. The CDR3 runs to 16 residues. CDR3: CASSQDPSGSTDTQYF. CDR3 nucleotide sequence: TGTGCCAGCAGCCAAGATCCTAGTGGGAGTACAGATACGCAGTATTTT.

The sample holds many counts of this clonotype. This sequence joins TRBV12-3 or TRBV12-4 and TRBJ2-7; TRBD2 matches 11 bases. The CDR3 consists of 16 residues. The V gene end was trimmed by 6 bases and the J gene end by 1 base; junction bases not matched to a gene: 8. The CDR3 coding sequence is TGTGCCAGCAGAACAACCGGGACTAGCGGTTCCTACGAGCAGTACTTC. Protein product: CASRTTGTSGSYEQYF.

The V call is TRBV14, the J call TRBJ2-5; unclear D gene. The CDR3 sequence is 15 residues long. Per germline, CDR1 SGHDN and CDR2 FVKESK. V was shortened by 2 bases and J by 0 bases, with 10 bases between the two germline ends. CDR3 amino acids: CASSQNGPYQETQYF. CDR3 nucleotide sequence: TGTGCCAGCAGCCAAAACGGCCCCTACCAAGAGACCCAGTACTTC.